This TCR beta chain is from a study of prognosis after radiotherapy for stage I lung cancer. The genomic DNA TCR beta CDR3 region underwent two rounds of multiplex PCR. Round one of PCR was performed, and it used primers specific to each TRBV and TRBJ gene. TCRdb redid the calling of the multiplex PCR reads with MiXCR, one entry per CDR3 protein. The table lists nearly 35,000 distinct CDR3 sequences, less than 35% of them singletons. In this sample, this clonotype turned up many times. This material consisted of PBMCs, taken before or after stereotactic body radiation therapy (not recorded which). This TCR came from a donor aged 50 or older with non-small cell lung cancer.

The CDR3 loop reads CASSYPLAQPQHF. The CDR3 bases are TGTGCCAGCAGTTATCCGTTGGCTCAGCCCCAGCATTTT. V usage is TRBV6-2 or TRBV6-3 and J usage is TRBJ1-5; no clear D. CDR1 and CDR2 from the germline V gene are MNHEY and SVGEGT. Trimming pared 3 bases from V and 6 bases from J, leaving 9 bases between. This CDR3 comprises 13 residues.